One and the same sample provided the 15 T cell receptor beta chains below, sequenced in a study of CD8+ T cells in alopecia areata. Isolated RNA was reverse transcribed into cDNA used as the sequencing template. The repertoire was sequenced with immunoSEQ multiplex PCR; TCRdb's copy has only in-frame clones and lacks some. The sample has 98,000 or so clones, around 59% seen once. Sequencing was performed on CD8+ T cells sorted from blood. These receptors came from a human donor in good health.

The V and J genes are TRBV14 and TRBJ1-1; D ambiguous. This CDR3 spans 13 amino acids. Trimming took 1 base from V and 0 from J, leaving 3 bases between them. Germline CDR1 SGHDN, CDR2 FVKESK. The CDR3 coding sequence is TGTGCCAGCAGCCAAGTCCTGAACACTGAAGCTTTCTTT. This sequence encodes CASSQVLNTEAFF.

This clone came up once. The CDR3 is CASSGRPEAFF. The CDR3 DNA follows: TGTGCCAGCAGTGGGCGGCCTGAAGCTTTCTTT. The genes are TRBV2 and TRBJ1-1; D call uncertain. V shed 4 bases and J shed 6 bases, with 6 bases lying between them. The CDR3 has 11 amino acids. Per germline, CDR1 SNHLY and CDR2 FYNNEI.

This clone was seen a few times. The V and J genes are TRBV7-9 and TRBJ2-5; D not certain. CDR3 length: 12 amino acids. Germline CDR1 and CDR2: SEHNR and FQNEAQ (reference sequence). Trimming took off 3 bases at V and 2 bases at J, with 4 bases between the two ends. The CDR3 DNA is TGTGCCAGCAGCTTTCCACAAGAGACCCAGTACTTC. Translating it yields CASSFPQETQYF.

This clone was counted only a few times. This chain joins TRBV13 and TRBJ2-7; 9 bases fit TRBD2. CDR3 length: 13 amino acids. The germline V gene has CDR1 PRHDT and CDR2 FYEKMQ (reference sequence). Trimming took 4 bases from V and 5 from J; bases not matched to a gene: 3. The chain's CDR3 is CASSSGTSHEQYF. In nucleotides, the CDR3 is TGTGCCAGCAGCTCCGGGACTAGCCACGAGCAGTACTTC.

The chain recombines TRBV28 with TRBJ2-1, with 7 bases lining up with TRBD1. Germline V lookup: CDR1 MDHEN, CDR2 SYDVKM. With 5 bases clipped from V and 4 bases from J, the junction kept 11 bases outside the gene matches. This CDR3 region has 16 residues. The CDR3 nucleotides read TGTGCCAGCAGTCGTCGACAGGGATTGTGGTACAATGAGCAGTTCTTC. Translation gives CASSRRQGLWYNEQFF.

About this clone itself: One end of the junction fails to match germline, which may point to a read error. The chain recombines TRBV29-1 with TRBJ1-1, with no clear D. This CDR3 contains 11 residues. Germline loops: CDR1 SQVTM, CDR2 ANQGSEA. CDR3 DNA sequence: TGCAGCGTTGAAGTGAACTCTGAAGCTTTCTTT. Protein sequence: CSVEVNSEAFF. The variable domain in full, with the rest retrieved from reference TRBV29-1 and TRBJ1-1, is SAVISQKPSRDICQRGTSLTIQCQVDSQVTMMFWYRQQPGQSLTLIATANQGSEATYESGFVIDKFPISRPNLTFSTLTVSNMSPEDSSIYLCSVEVNSEAFFGQGTRLTVV.

V gene TRBV4-2 combines with J gene TRBJ2-3; unclear D gene. The length of the CDR3 is 17 residues. V was shortened by 0 bases and J by 1 base, with 14 bases between the two germline ends. Per the germline V gene, CDR1 is LGHNA and CDR2 is YNFKEQ. CDR3 sequence: CASSQEGGDTRTDTQYF. In DNA, the CDR3 is TGTGCCAGCAGCCAAGAAGGCGGAGACACGCGCACAGATACGCAGTATTTT.

The rearrangement uses TRBV5-6 and TRBJ1-5, with D hard to call. Germline V CDR1 and CDR2: SGHDT, YYEEEE. The CDR3 is made up of 12 amino acids. Trimming took 1 base from V and 7 from J, leaving 6 bases between them. CDR3 protein: CASSLLEQPQHF. The CDR3 DNA follows: TGTGCCAGCAGCTTGTTGGAGCAGCCCCAGCATTTT.

A few counts support this clone. This chain joins TRBV30 and TRBJ2-3, with a weak D call TRBD2 (6 bases). With 3 bases removed from V and 6 bases from J, the gap between germline ends came to 13 bases. The length of the CDR3 is 13 residues. Germline assignment: CDR1 GTSNPN and CDR2 SVGIG (reference sequence). The CDR3: CAWRIDGSDTQYF. The CDR3, as DNA: TGTGCCTGGAGGATTGACGGGAGTGATACGCAGTATTTT.

The rearrangement joins TRBV5-1 to TRBJ2-5; TRBD2 aligns across 8 bases. From germline, CDR1 is SGHRS and CDR2 YFSETQ. There are 13 residues in the CDR3. The CDR3, as DNA: TGCGCGGAGCGGGGGAGCACTCAAGAGACCCAGTACTTC. Its protein product is CAERGSTQETQYF.

This chain connects TRBV13 to TRBJ2-5; D is undetermined. V lost 4 bases to trimming and J lost 2 bases, with 11 bases between them. This CDR3 comprises 14 residues. The germline V gene has CDR1 PRHDT and CDR2 FYEKMQ (reference sequence). The CDR3 protein is CASSSQGTQETQYF. The CDR3 DNA reads as TGTGCCAGCAGCTCCCAAGGAACACAAGAGACCCAGTACTTC.

V and J are TRBV9 and TRBJ2-2; TRBD1 agrees at 11 bases. Germline-derived CDR1 and CDR2 are SGDLS and YYNGEE. The CDR3 consists of 16 residues. V was clipped by 1 base and J by 4 bases; unmatched bases: 3. The CDR3 region has the DNA TGTGCCAGCAGCGTATCCGGGACAGGGGGCACCGGGGAGCTGTTTTTT. Translating it yields CASSVSGTGGTGELFF.

The chain employs TRBV7-6 and TRBJ2-1; D is unclear. CDR1 is SGHVS, CDR2 FNYEAQ, per germline. Trimming removed 2 bases from V and 6 bases from J, with 14 bases in between. This CDR3 spans 15 amino acids. DNA of the CDR3: TGTGCCAGCAGCTTAACGGCTGCAGGAACCAATGAGCAGTTCTTC. It translates to CASSLTAAGTNEQFF.

The chain couples TRBV4-2 to TRBJ1-2, with 9 bases lining up with TRBD1. The germline V gene encodes CDR1 LGHNA and CDR2 YNFKEQ. This CDR3 has 18 amino acids. The ends lost 6 bases at V and 2 bases at J; junction bases unmatched: 16. This CDR3 is CASSYARDRAKVNYGYTF. The DNA of the CDR3 is TGTGCCAGCAGTTACGCCCGGGACAGGGCTAAAGTGAACTATGGCTACACCTTC.

The gene calls are TRBV30 and TRBJ2-7; a weak D match, TRBD1 (5 bases). Germline V gene lookup returns CDR1 GTSNPN and CDR2 SVGIG (reference sequence). V gave up 5 bases and J gave up 0 bases, with 11 bases separating them. The CDR3 runs 13 residues. CDR3 nucleotides: TGTGCCTGGGGCAGGGCGGCCTCCTACGAGCAGTACTTC. Translation gives CAWGRAASYEQYF.